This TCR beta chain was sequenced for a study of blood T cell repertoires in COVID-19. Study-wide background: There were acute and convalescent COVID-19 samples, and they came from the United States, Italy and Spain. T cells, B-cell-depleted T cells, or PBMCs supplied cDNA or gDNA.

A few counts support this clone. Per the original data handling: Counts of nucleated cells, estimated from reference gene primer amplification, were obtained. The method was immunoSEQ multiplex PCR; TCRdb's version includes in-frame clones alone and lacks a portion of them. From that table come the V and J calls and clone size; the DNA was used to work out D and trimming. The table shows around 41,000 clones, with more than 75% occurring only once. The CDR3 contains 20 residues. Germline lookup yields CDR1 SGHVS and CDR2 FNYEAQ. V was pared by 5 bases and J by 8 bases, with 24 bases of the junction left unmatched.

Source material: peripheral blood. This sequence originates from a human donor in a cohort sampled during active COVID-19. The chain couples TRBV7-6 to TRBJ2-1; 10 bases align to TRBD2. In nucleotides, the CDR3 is TGTGCCAGCAGCGTCCTGGTAGGGTTTTTAGCGGGAGGCCGCGAGGATGAGCAGTTCTTC. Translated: CASSVLVGFLAGGREDEQFF.